Listed here is a single T cell receptor (beta chain). This record belongs to a study of blood T cell repertoires in COVID-19. The repertoire was sequenced with immunoSEQ multiplex PCR; TCRdb's copy has only in-frame clones and lacks some. Counted here are approximately 240,000 clones, approximately 80% occurring once; the ten biggest clones make up roughly 4.6%. The CDR3 totals 15 residues. Germline V gives CDR1 LGHDT, CDR2 YNNKEL (reference sequence). The trim removed 4 bases at V and 4 bases at J, leaving 9 bases unmatched. Material for sequencing was peripheral blood. This receptor was identified in a woman aged 60 to 75 who had recovered from COVID-19. This chain connects TRBV3-1 (or the pseudogene TRBV3-2) to TRBJ1-2, with 7 nucleotides matching TRBD1. The CDR3 coding sequence is TGTGCCAGCAGCCTTCAGGGGGGACGAATCTATGGCTACACCTTC. Translation: CASSLQGGRIYGYTF.